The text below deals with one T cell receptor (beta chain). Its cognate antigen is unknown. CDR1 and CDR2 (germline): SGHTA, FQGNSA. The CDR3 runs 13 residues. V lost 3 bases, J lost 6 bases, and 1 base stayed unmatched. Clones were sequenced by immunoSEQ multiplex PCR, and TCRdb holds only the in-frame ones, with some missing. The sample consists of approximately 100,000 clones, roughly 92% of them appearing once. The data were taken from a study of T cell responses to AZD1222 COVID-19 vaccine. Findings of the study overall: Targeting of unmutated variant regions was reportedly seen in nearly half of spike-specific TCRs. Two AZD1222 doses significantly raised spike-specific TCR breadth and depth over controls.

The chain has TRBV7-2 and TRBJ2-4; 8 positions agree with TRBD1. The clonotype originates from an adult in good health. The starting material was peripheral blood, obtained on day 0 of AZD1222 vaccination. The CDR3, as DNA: TGTGCCAGCAGCTTGGACAGGGCAAACATTCAGTACTTC. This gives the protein CASSLDRANIQYF.